This T cell receptor beta chain derives from a study of blood T cell repertoires in COVID-19. Generated by immunoSEQ multiplex PCR, the TCRdb table keeps only in-frame clones and is missing some. Here the sample spans just over 300,000 clones, more than 75% being singletons. The CDR3 consists of 16 residues. V dropped 6 bases and J dropped 0; count of bases not matched to a gene: 6. Germline loops: CDR1 SGHVS, CDR2 FNYEAQ. Clinical history reported by participants formed the basis on which cohorts were assigned. Recovered status applied to Cohort 3 donors who had two consecutive negative PCRs. It also applied to those with clearance or with symptom resolution.

The chain has TRBV7-6 and TRBJ2-1, with 9 positions matching TRBD1. The clonotype was recovered from a young man who had recovered from COVID-19. The sequenced sample consisted of PBMCs or T cells enriched from blood (not recorded which). The CDR3 is CASSRRGQGSYNEQFF. For the CDR3, the DNA is TGTGCCAGCAGTCGACGGGGACAGGGCTCCTACAATGAGCAGTTCTTC.